A selection of T cell receptor beta chains follows, all from one sample in a study of tumor-infiltrating lymphocytes in primary liver carcinoma. MiXCR was run by TCRdb on the multiplex PCR reads, yielding one entry per CDR3 protein. The data hold around 99,000 distinct CDR3 sequences, with about 70% observed a single time. Material for sequencing was tumor-adjacent normal liver tissue. These receptors were taken from a man aged 35-49 years with primary liver carcinoma and hepatitis B virus infection. CDR3s include the opening cysteine and the closing phenylalanine or tryptophan. D genes are given only for firm matches.

TRBV5-1	TRBD1	CASSPLTGEAFF
TRBV7-2	-	CASSLALEAEQFF
TRBV11-2	-	CASSLEVGAGPYNEQFF
TRBV7-9	-	CASSLVELAEQFF
TRBV7-3	-	CASSPEISNEQFF
TRBV11-2	-	CASSLGVGGTDTQYF
TRBV28	TRBD2	CASKERESYEQYF
TRBV11-2	-	CASSLQGPLFF
TRBV11-2	-	CASNLGGTLPYVQYF
TRBV11-1	-	CASSLWGHGTEASF
TRBV6-1	-	CASSEGQTYEQYF